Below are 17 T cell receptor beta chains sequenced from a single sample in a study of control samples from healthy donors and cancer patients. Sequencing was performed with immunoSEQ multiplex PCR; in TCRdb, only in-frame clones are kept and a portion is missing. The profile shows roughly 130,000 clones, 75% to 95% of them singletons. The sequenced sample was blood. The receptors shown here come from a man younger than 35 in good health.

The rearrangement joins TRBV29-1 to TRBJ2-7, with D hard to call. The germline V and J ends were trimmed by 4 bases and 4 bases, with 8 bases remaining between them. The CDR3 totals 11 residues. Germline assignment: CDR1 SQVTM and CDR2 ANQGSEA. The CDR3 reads CSVVWGYEQYF. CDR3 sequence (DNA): TGCAGCGTTGTGTGGGGTTACGAGCAGTACTTC.

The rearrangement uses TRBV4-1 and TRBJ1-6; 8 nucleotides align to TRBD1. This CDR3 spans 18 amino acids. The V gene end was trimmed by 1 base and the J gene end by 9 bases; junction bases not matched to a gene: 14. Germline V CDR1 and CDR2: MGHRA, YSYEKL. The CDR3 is CASSQVDRGSSQGSPLHF. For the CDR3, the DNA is TGCGCCAGCAGCCAAGTTGACAGGGGTTCGTCCCAGGGTTCACCCCTCCACTTT.

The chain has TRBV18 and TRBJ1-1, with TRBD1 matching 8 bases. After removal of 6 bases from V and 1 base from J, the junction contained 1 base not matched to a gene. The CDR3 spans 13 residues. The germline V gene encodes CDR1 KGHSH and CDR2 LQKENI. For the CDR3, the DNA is TGTGCCAGCTCCACAGGGGGGAACACTGAAGCTTTCTTT. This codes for CASSTGGNTEAFF.

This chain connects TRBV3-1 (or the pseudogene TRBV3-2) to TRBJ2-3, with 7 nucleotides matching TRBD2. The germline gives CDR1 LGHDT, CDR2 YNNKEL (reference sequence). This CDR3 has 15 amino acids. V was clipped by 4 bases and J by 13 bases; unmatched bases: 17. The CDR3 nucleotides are TGTGCCAGCAGCCGAAACTCCCTAGCGGCGGAGGCGGAGTATTTT. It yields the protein CASSRNSLAAEAEYF.

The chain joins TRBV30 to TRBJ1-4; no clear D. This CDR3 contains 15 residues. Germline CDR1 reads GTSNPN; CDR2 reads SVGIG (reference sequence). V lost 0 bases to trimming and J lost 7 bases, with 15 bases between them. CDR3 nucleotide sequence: TGTGCCTGGAGTGTAGCACGGGGAAGTAGTGAAAAACTGTTTTTT. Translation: CAWSVARGSSEKLFF.

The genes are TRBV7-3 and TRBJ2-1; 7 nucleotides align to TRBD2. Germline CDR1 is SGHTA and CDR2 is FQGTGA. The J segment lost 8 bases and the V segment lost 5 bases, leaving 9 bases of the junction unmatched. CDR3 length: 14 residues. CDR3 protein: CASSPIGGSDEQFF. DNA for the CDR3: TGTGCCAGCAGCCCAATCGGGGGGTCGGATGAGCAGTTCTTC.

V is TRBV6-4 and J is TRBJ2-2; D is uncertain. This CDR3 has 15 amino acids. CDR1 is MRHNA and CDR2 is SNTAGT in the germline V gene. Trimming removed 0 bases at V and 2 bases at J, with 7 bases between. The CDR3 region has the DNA TGTGCCAGCAGTGACTCGAGACGTAACACCGGGGAGCTGTTTTTT. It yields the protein CASSDSRRNTGELFF.

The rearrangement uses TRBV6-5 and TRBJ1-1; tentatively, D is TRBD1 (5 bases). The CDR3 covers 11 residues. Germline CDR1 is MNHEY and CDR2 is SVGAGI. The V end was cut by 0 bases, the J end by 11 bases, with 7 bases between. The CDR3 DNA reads TGTGCCAGCAGTTACTCGGGGCTCGCTTTCTTT. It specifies CASSYSGLAFF.

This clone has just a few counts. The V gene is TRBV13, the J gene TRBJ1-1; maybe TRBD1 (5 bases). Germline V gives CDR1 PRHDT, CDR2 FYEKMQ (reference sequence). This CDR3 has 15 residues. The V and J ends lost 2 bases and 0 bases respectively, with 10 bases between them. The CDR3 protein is CASSLTGRMNTEAFF. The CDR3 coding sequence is TGTGCCAGCAGCTTAACAGGCCGGATGAACACTGAAGCTTTCTTT. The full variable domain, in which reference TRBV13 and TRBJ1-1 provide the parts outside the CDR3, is AAGVIQSPRHLIKEKRETATLKCYPIPRHDTVYWYQQGPGQDPQFLISFYEKMQSDKGSIPDRFSAQQFSDYHSELNMSSLELGDSALYFCASSLTGRMNTEAFFGQGTRLTVV.

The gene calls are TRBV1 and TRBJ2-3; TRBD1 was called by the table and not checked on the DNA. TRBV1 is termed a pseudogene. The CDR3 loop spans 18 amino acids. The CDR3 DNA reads TGCACCAGCAGCCATGGCCTCCGGATGGGGGCCAGCACAGATACGCAGTATTTT. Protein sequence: CTSSHGLRMGASTDTQYF.

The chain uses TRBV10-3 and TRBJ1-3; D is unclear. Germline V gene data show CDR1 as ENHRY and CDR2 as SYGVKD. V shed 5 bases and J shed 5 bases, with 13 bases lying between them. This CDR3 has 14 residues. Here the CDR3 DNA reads TGTGCCATCAGTCTAGGAGACGGAAGAAACACCATATATTTT. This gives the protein CAISLGDGRNTIYF.

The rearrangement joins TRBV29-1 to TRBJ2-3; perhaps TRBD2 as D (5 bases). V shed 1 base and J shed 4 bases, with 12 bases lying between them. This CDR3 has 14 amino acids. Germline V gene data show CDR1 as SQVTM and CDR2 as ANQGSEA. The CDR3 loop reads CSVEATSAADTQYF. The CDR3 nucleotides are TGCAGCGTTGAAGCTACTAGTGCCGCAGATACGCAGTATTTT.

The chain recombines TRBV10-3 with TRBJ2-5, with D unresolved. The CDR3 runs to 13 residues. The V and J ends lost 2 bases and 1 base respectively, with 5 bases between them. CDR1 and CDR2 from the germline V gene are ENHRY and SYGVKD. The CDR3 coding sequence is TGTGCCATCAGTGAGCGGGCCCAAGAGACCCAGTACTTC. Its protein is CAISERAQETQYF.

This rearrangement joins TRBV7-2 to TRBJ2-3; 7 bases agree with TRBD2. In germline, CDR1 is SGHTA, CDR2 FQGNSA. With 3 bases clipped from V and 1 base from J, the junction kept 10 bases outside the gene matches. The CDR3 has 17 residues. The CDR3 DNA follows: TGTGCCAGCAGCTTCCACAGCGGGATAAGCGGCACAGATACGCAGTATTTT. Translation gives CASSFHSGISGTDTQYF.

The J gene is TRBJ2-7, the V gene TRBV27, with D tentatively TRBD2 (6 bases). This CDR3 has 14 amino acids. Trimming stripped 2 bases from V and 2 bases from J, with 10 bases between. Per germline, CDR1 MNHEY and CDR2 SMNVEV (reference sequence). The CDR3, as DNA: TGTGCCAGCAGTTTAGGGACTTTACCCTACGAGCAGTACTTC. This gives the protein CASSLGTLPYEQYF.

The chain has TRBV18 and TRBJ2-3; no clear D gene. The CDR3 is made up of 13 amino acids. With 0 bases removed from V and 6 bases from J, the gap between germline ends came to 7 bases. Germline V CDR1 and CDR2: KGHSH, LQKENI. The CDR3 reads CASSPPFSDTQYF. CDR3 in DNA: TGTGCCAGCTCACCACCTTTCAGCGATACGCAGTATTTT.

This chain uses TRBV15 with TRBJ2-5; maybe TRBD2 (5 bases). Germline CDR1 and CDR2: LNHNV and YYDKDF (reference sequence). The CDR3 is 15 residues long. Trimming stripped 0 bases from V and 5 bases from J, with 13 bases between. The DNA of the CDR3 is TGTGCCACCAGCAGAGATCGGTCCGGCGGGGAGACCCAGTACTTC. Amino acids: CATSRDRSGGETQYF.